This entry lists 28 T cell receptor beta chains sequenced from one sample in a study of blood T cell repertoires in COVID-19. Sequencing used immunoSEQ multiplex PCR; TCRdb keeps in-frame clones, though not all of them. The top ten clones hold about 2.5% of a sample with more than 120,000 clones, approximately 85% of them seen once. The sequenced material came from peripheral blood. The receptors come from a human donor with acute or convalescent COVID-19. The donor label of this sample is uncertain.

This clone appeared a single time. V is TRBV6-2 or TRBV6-3 and J is TRBJ2-3, with 11 nucleotides matching TRBD2. With 1 base clipped from V and 4 bases from J, the junction kept 4 bases outside the gene matches. This CDR3 is 16 amino acids long. Germline lookup yields CDR1 MNHEY and CDR2 SVGEGT. Written as DNA, the CDR3 is TGTGCCAGCAGTTACTTAGCGGGAGGGGTCCCAGATACGCAGTATTTT. Its translation is CASSYLAGGVPDTQYF.

The chain carries TRBV7-9 and TRBJ2-3, with TRBD1 as a possible D gene (6 bases). Trimming stripped 5 bases from V and 0 bases from J, with 18 bases between. CDR1 is SEHNR, CDR2 FQNEAQ, per germline (reference sequence). This CDR3 spans 17 amino acids. The DNA for the CDR3 is TGTGCCAGCAGCGGGGCAGGGGCCTCTCTTAGCACAGATACGCAGTATTTT. Protein product: CASSGAGASLSTDTQYF.

The table lists this clone with a few counts. This sequence joins TRBV29-1 and TRBJ1-2; D is undetermined. Deletions cut 2 bases from V and 6 bases from J, with 13 bases between. The CDR3 consists of 13 residues. Germline assignment: CDR1 SQVTM and CDR2 ANQGSEA. CDR3 region: CSVERGGSNGYTF. The CDR3 coding sequence is TGCAGCGTTGAAAGAGGCGGTTCTAATGGCTACACCTTC.

The gene calls are TRBV6-5 and TRBJ1-2; 9 nucleotides agree with TRBD1. The trim removed 6 bases at V and 8 bases at J, leaving 7 bases unmatched. The V gene's germline CDR1 is MNHEY and CDR2 SVGAGI. CDR3 length: 13 residues. The CDR3 is CASRKQGAGGYTF. DNA of the CDR3: TGTGCCAGCAGAAAACAGGGGGCGGGAGGCTACACCTTC.

The rearrangement links TRBV9 to TRBJ1-5; TRBD1 might be the D (6 bases). Germline CDR1 and CDR2: SGDLS and YYNGEE. The ends were cut back, 4 bases at V and 6 bases at J, with 17 bases in the middle. The CDR3 is 15 residues long. This CDR3 is CASSTDAGASQPQHF. The CDR3 DNA sequence: TGTGCCAGCAGCACCGACGCGGGGGCTAGTCAGCCCCAGCATTTT. The entire variable domain, with the rest obtained from reference TRBV9 and TRBJ1-5, is as follows: DSGVTQTPKHLITATGQRVTLRCSPRSGDLSVYWYQQSLDQGLQFLIQYYNGEERAKGNILERFSAQQFPDLHSELNLSSLELGDSALYFCASSTDAGASQPQHFGDGTRLSIL.

The J gene is TRBJ2-5, the V gene TRBV5-1; 9 nucleotides align to TRBD1. CDR1 is SGHRS, CDR2 YFSETQ, per germline. This CDR3 has 15 amino acids. V trimming: 3 bases; J trimming: 5 bases; junction bases outside the gene matches: 8. This chain's CDR3 is CASSSGQGPGETQYF. CDR3 bases: TGCGCCAGCAGCTCGGGACAGGGCCCGGGGGAGACCCAGTACTTC.

For this clone: One end of the junction varies from germline; a read error may be responsible. Other DNA sequences of this sample code for an identical CDR3. V usage is TRBV3-1 (or the pseudogene TRBV3-2) and J usage is TRBJ2-2; 11 bases are shared with TRBD1. CDR3 size: 17 residues. Germline CDR1 LGHDT, CDR2 YNNKEL (reference sequence). The CDR3, as DNA: TGTGCCAGCAGCCCTACCCCGGGACAGGGGGACACCGGGGAGCTATTTTTT. Protein: CASSPTPGQGDTGELFF.

For this clone: In this CDR3 the conserved last residue, phenylalanine or tryptophan, is missing, so a read error is likely. Because the CDR3's place on the DNA is in doubt, the DNA is left out and the CDR3 is given as listed by TCRdb. V usage is TRBV6-5 and J usage is TRBJ2-7; no DNA check was done on the table's D call, TRBD2. The CDR3 is 12 amino acids long, termini counted. Germline V gene data show CDR1 as MNHEY and CDR2 as SVGAGI. CDR3 protein: CASSSGPPRFGS.

The chain has TRBV28 and TRBJ1-1; 9 bases are a match to TRBD1. Germline-derived CDR1 and CDR2 are MDHEN and SYDVKM. V lost 7 bases and J lost 6; bases outside the gene matches: 12. The CDR3 spans 15 residues. CDR3 in DNA: TGTGCCAGCAATCACCGGGACAGGGAGGAGGCTGAAGCTTTCTTT. It translates to CASNHRDREEAEAFF.

V usage is TRBV6-5 and J usage is TRBJ1-2, with D tentatively TRBD1 (5 bases). This CDR3 contains 13 residues. The ends were cut back, 8 bases at V and 6 bases at J, with 16 bases in the middle. Germline-derived CDR1 and CDR2 are MNHEY and SVGAGI. CDR3 coding DNA: TGTGCCAGCGGAAGGGGACTCCTGGATGGCTACACCTTC. The encoded protein is CASGRGLLDGYTF.

This chain joins TRBV10-3 and TRBJ1-2; 7 positions agree with TRBD1. CDR1 and CDR2 from the germline V gene are ENHRY and SYGVKD. The CDR3 is 14 amino acids. Trimming took 8 bases from V and 5 from J; bases not matched to a gene: 11. CDR3 protein: CAIGWSVQGYGYTF. CDR3 DNA: TGTGCCATCGGTTGGTCCGTACAGGGGTATGGCTACACCTTC.

This clone was detected only a few times. J is TRBJ1-5 and V is TRBV19; TRBD1 might be the D (5 bases). This CDR3 has 16 amino acids. The V and J ends lost 4 bases and 6 bases respectively, with 19 bases between them. Germline-derived CDR1 and CDR2 are LNHDA and SQIVND (reference sequence). The CDR3 nucleotides are TGTGCCAGTAGTACCTACATCGCCCAGGGTGTTCAGCCCCAGCATTTT. Its translation is CASSTYIAQGVQPQHF. Together with reference TRBV19 and TRBJ1-5, the CDR3 gives the full variable domain: DGGITQSPKYLFRKEGQNVTLSCEQNLNHDAMYWYRQDPGQGLRLIYYSQIVNDFQKGDIAEGYSVSREKKESFPLTVTSAQKNPTAFYLCASSTYIAQGVQPQHFGDGTRLSIL.

This clone was detected once. The chain combines TRBV19 with TRBJ1-5; perhaps TRBD1 as D (5 bases). The V and J ends lost 5 bases and 5 bases respectively, with 10 bases between them. The CDR3 is 13 residues long. The germline V gene has CDR1 LNHDA and CDR2 SQIVND (reference sequence). For the CDR3, the DNA is TGTGCCAGTAGTGTAGGGGCTGATCAGCCCCAGCATTTT. Translating it yields CASSVGADQPQHF.

J is TRBJ1-1 and V is TRBV9, with TRBD1 matching over 7 bases. V shed 1 base, J shed 6 bases, and the junction held 6 bases outside the gene matches. CDR3 size: 14 residues. The germline V gene has CDR1 SGDLS and CDR2 YYNGEE. CDR3 region: CASSVLGGESEAFF. The CDR3, as DNA: TGTGCCAGCAGCGTATTAGGGGGCGAATCTGAAGCTTTCTTT.

The rearrangement links TRBV6-5 to TRBJ1-2; D possibly corresponds to TRBD1 (6 bases). V gave up 5 bases and J gave up 8 bases, with 21 bases separating them. Germline V gene lookup returns CDR1 MNHEY and CDR2 SVGAGI. This CDR3 has 15 amino acids. As DNA, the CDR3 is TGTGCCAGCAGTCGAAAAGAGGGGGGGCTGAACGGCTACACCTTC. It encodes CASSRKEGGLNGYTF.

The rearrangement uses TRBV6-5 and TRBJ2-7, with D maybe TRBD1 (5 bases). The CDR3 sequence is 16 residues long. Per the germline V gene, CDR1 is MNHEY and CDR2 is SVGAGI. Trimming cost V 1 base and J 2 bases, with 15 bases left between them. CDR3 sequence: CASSYFRKDSTYEQYF. CDR3 nucleotide sequence: TGTGCCAGCAGTTACTTCCGTAAAGACAGCACCTACGAGCAGTACTTC.

The V gene is TRBV19, the J gene TRBJ2-7, with 9 bases aligning to TRBD1. V lost 6 bases and J lost 7; bases outside the gene matches: 13. The CDR3 contains 15 residues. In germline, CDR1 is LNHDA, CDR2 SQIVND (reference sequence). The CDR3 DNA sequence: TGTGCCAGTAGCCATACCGGGACAGGGCCGGGAGAGCAGTACTTC. It is translated as CASSHTGTGPGEQYF.

The chain joins TRBV7-2 to TRBJ1-5; the D is unclear. The V gene's germline CDR1 is SGHTA and CDR2 FQGNSA. The CDR3 is 13 residues long. Trimming left V 5 bases short and J 3 bases short, with 8 bases between. CDR3: CASSTTYNQPQHF. As DNA, the CDR3 is TGTGCCAGCAGCACCACTTACAATCAGCCCCAGCATTTT.

This chain connects TRBV24-1 to TRBJ2-1; weak D call: TRBD1 (6 bases). Trimming took off 4 bases at V and 8 bases at J, with 29 bases between the two ends. Germline V gene data show CDR1 as KGHDR and CDR2 as SFDVKD. This CDR3 has 19 residues. CDR3 amino acids: CATSDPGQKTGPKRDEQFF. CDR3 bases: TGTGCCACCAGTGACCCGGGACAAAAAACCGGGCCCAAAAGGGATGAGCAGTTCTTC.

As concerns this clone: Its ends do not fully match the called genes, so a read error is possible. This chain joins TRBV7-7 and TRBJ1-2; D ambiguous. Germline values: CDR1 SSHAT, CDR2 FNYEAQ (reference sequence). There are 12 residues in the CDR3. CDR3 in amino acids: CASNTSPWGYTF. CDR3 DNA sequence: TGTGCTAGCAACACGTCCCCATGGGGCTACACCTTC.

The chain carries TRBV6-6 and TRBJ2-1; possible D gene TRBD1, 7 bases. CDR3 size: 16 residues. V lost 6 bases and J 2 bases, leaving 17 bases between the germline ends. From germline, CDR1 is MNHNY and CDR2 SVGAGI (reference sequence). The CDR3 region has the DNA TGTGCCAGCAGGACCCTGGAGGGGGCGGCCTACAATGAGCAGTTCTTC. It codes for CASRTLEGAAYNEQFF.

V and J are TRBV7-2 and TRBJ1-2; 7 bases are a match to TRBD1. Germline V gives CDR1 SGHTA, CDR2 FQGNSA. J gave up 5 bases and V 5 bases, and 11 bases lay outside the gene matches. The CDR3 loop spans 15 amino acids. CDR3 in DNA: TGTGCCAGCAGCCCGGACCGACAGGGAACTTATGGCTACACCTTC. This translates into CASSPDRQGTYGYTF. The entire variable domain, with the rest obtained from reference TRBV7-2 and TRBJ1-2, is as follows: GAGVSQSPSNKVTEKGKDVELRCDPISGHTALYWYRQSLGQGLEFLIYFQGNSAPDKSGLPSDRFSAERTGGSVSTLTIQRTQQEDSAVYLCASSPDRQGTYGYTFGSGTRLTVV.

V gene TRBV25-1 combines with J gene TRBJ1-3, with D tentatively TRBD1 (5 bases). Trimming removed 2 bases at V and 0 bases at J, with 11 bases between. Germline CDR1 MGHDK, CDR2 SYGVNS. The CDR3 contains 16 residues. CDR3 region: CASSEPGFRSGNTIYF. The CDR3 DNA is TGTGCCAGCAGTGAACCAGGGTTTCGCTCTGGAAACACCATATATTTT.

The chain employs TRBV19 and TRBJ2-5; 9 nucleotides agree with TRBD1. Germline CDR1 and CDR2: LNHDA and SQIVND (reference sequence). This CDR3 is 15 amino acids long. J lost 5 bases, V lost 5 bases, and 9 bases had no gene match. CDR3 loop: CASSSQGQGGETQYF. As DNA, the CDR3 is TGTGCCAGTAGTTCGCAGGGACAGGGCGGCGAGACCCAGTACTTC.

The chain links TRBV2 to TRBJ1-2; D is possibly TRBD1 (6 bases). Trimming stripped 6 bases from V and 7 bases from J, with 12 bases between. CDR1 SNHLY and CDR2 FYNNEI come from the germline V gene. The CDR3 extends over 12 amino acids. The CDR3 DNA reads TGTGCCAGCAGATCGGACAGTGGTGGCTACACCTTC. It specifies CASRSDSGGYTF. The variable domain in full, with the rest retrieved from reference TRBV2 and TRBJ1-2, is EPEVTQTPSHQVTQMGQEVILRCVPISNHLYFYWYRQILGQKVEFLVSFYNNEISEKSEIFDDQFSVERPDGSNFTLKIRSTKLEDSAMYFCASRSDSGGYTFGSGTRLTVV.

J is TRBJ2-2 and V is TRBV2; 9 nucleotides match TRBD1. Germline CDR1 is SNHLY and CDR2 is FYNNEI. This CDR3 is 13 amino acids long. V lost 6 bases and J lost 5; bases outside the gene matches: 1. The CDR3 sequence is CASRDRGTGELFF. CDR3 DNA: TGTGCCAGCAGGGACAGGGGAACCGGGGAGCTGTTTTTT.

This clone appeared a few times. This chain's CDR3 is CASGLVLPRTGSYEQYF. The CDR3 region has the DNA TGTGCTAGTGGTTTGGTACTCCCCCGGACAGGAAGCTACGAGCAGTACTTC. This chain connects TRBV12-5 to TRBJ2-7, with 7 positions matching TRBD1. Germline V gene lookup returns CDR1 LGHNT and CDR2 FRNRAP. This CDR3 spans 17 amino acids. V lost 0 bases, J lost 3 bases, and 11 bases stayed unmatched.

The chain uses TRBV7-8 and TRBJ2-7; 10 bases line up with TRBD1. Germline CDR1 and CDR2: SGHVS and FQNEAQ. This CDR3 is built from 13 residues. Trimming cost V 8 bases and J 2 bases; bases outside gene matches: 3. The CDR3 region has the DNA TGTGCCAGCGGGGGGACAGGGGCCTACGAGCAGTACTTC. It yields the protein CASGGTGAYEQYF.